Below are 19 T cell receptor beta chains sequenced from a single sample in a study of identical twins (dated by TCRdb to 2016 to 2018). Libraries came from 5' RACE. The sequencer listed for this sample is Illumina HiSeq 2000. The public reads were reanalyzed by TCRdb: fastp trimming at Q25, MiXCR alignment, in-frame beta chains only. Each CDR3 protein gets just one entry, which takes the most common genes and DNA from the rows behind it. This sample holds 520,000 or so distinct CDR3 sequences; 22% were observed only once. Clones ranked in the top ten supply around 1% of the sample. This sample also belongs to another study, concerning T cells expressing NK-cell markers.

The sequenced sample consisted of CD4+ T cells sorted from blood. These receptors were collected from a woman younger than 30 in good health.

CDR3 coding DNA: TGCAGTGCTAGACTGGCGGCAGAGACCCAGTACTTC. Translating it yields CSARLAAETQYF. The chain recombines TRBV20-1 with TRBJ2-5; no definite D call. This CDR3 spans 12 amino acids. CDR1 DFQATT and CDR2 SNEGSKA come from the germline V gene (reference sequence). Trimming stripped 2 bases from V and 4 bases from J, with 8 bases between.

This rearrangement joins TRBV19 to TRBJ1-6, with 8 nucleotides matching TRBD1. This CDR3 is built from 14 residues. CDR1 LNHDA and CDR2 SQIVND come from the germline V gene (reference sequence). J lost 6 bases, V lost 5 bases, and 3 bases had no gene match. CDR3 in DNA: TGTGCCAGTAGTGTACAGGGGGGTAATTCACCCCTCCACTTT. The encoded protein is CASSVQGGNSPLHF.

On this clonotype: Since a much larger clone is just one base distant, this may be a read error. This chain joins TRBV27 and TRBJ2-7; D is uncertain. CDR1 is MNHEY and CDR2 is SMNVEV in the germline V gene (reference sequence). The V end was cut by 6 bases, the J end by 5 bases, with 2 bases between. The CDR3 has 9 residues. CDR3 bases: TGTGCCAGCAGCCACGAGCAGTACTTC. This gives the protein CASSHEQYF.

This clonotype was detected only a few times. The chain uses TRBV7-2 and TRBJ2-7, with 13 bases identical to TRBD2. Losses at the gene ends were 1 base for V and 6 bases for J; bases not matched to a gene: 9. The germline V gene encodes CDR1 SGHTA and CDR2 FQGNSA. The CDR3 extends over 17 amino acids. CDR3 DNA sequence: TGTGCCAGCAGCTTAGTGAGGACTAGCGGGAGAGGGGCCGAGCAGTACTTC. Encoded protein: CASSLVRTSGRGAEQYF.

The J gene is TRBJ1-1, the V gene TRBV7-9; 7 bases agree with TRBD1. CDR3 size: 16 residues. The ends lost 8 bases at V and 0 bases at J; junction bases unmatched: 12. The V gene's germline CDR1 is SEHNR and CDR2 FQNEAQ (reference sequence). The CDR3 region is CASGPDKTGMNTEAFF. The CDR3 nucleotides are TGTGCCAGCGGGCCGGATAAGACAGGGATGAACACTGAAGCTTTCTTT.

The rearrangement links TRBV12-3 or TRBV12-4 to TRBJ2-3, with 8 bases that match TRBD1. V lost 2 bases and J lost 2; bases outside the gene matches: 9. The CDR3 sequence is 17 residues long. Here the CDR3 DNA reads TGTGCCAGCAGTTTAAAGGGCGGGACAGGCTCCACAGATACGCAGTATTTT. It is translated as CASSLKGGTGSTDTQYF.

The chain combines TRBV7-9 with TRBJ2-7, with TRBD2 matching over 8 bases. The germline CDR1 and CDR2 sequences are SEHNR and FQNEAQ (reference sequence). V shed 5 bases and J 5 bases; nucleotides not matched to a gene: 8. The CDR3 length is 14 residues. CDR3 nucleotides: TGTGCCAGCAGCCCCCGGACTAGCAATAACGAGCAGTACTTC. Translating gives CASSPRTSNNEQYF.

This clonotype showed up just a few times. This chain connects TRBV20-1 to TRBJ2-7; D gene ambiguous. This CDR3 is 14 amino acids long. Germline loops: CDR1 DFQATT, CDR2 SNEGSKA (reference sequence). The V gene lost 2 bases and the J gene lost 0 bases, with 11 bases spanning the gap. The CDR3, as DNA: TGCAGTGCTAGACCTGATGGCATCTCCTACGAGCAGTACTTC. Translating gives CSARPDGISYEQYF.

This clonotype was counted only a few times. The gene calls are TRBV21-1 and TRBJ2-3; whether TRBD2, the table's D call, matches the DNA was not checked. TRBV21-1 is marked as a pseudogene. The CDR3 loop spans 14 amino acids. In DNA, the CDR3 is TGTGCCAGCAGCACTCGAGGGAACACAGATACGCAGTATTTT. This translates into CASSTRGNTDTQYF.

In DNA form, the CDR3 reads TGTGCCAGCAGAAAGAGGGACAGGGGTCTTCCTTGGGCCAACGTCCTGACTTTC. This sequence encodes CASRKRDRGLPWANVLTF. This rearrangement joins TRBV11-1 to TRBJ2-6; 10 nucleotides agree with TRBD1. The CDR3 spans 18 residues. Per the germline V gene, CDR1 is SGHAT and CDR2 is FQDESV (reference sequence). V shed 6 bases, J shed 5 bases, and the junction held 13 bases outside the gene matches. The variable domain in full, with the rest retrieved from reference TRBV11-1 and TRBJ2-6, is EAEVAQSPRYKITEKSQAVAFWCDPISGHATLYWYRQILGQGPELLVQFQDESVVDDSQLPKDRFSAERLKGVDSTLKIQPAELGDSAMYLCASRKRDRGLPWANVLTFGAGSRLTVL.

This clonotype was seen only a few times. V gene TRBV11-2 combines with J gene TRBJ1-1; D uncertain. CDR3 size: 14 residues. The germline gives CDR1 SGHAT, CDR2 FQNNGV. The V and J ends lost 5 bases and 1 base respectively, with 11 bases between them. This CDR3 reads CASSLGLQNTEAFF. In nucleotides, the CDR3 is TGTGCCAGCAGCCTAGGGCTTCAGAACACTGAAGCTTTCTTT. Supplemented by reference TRBV11-2 and TRBJ1-1, the full variable domain reads EAGVAQSPRYKIIEKRQSVAFWCNPISGHATLYWYQQILGQGPKLLIQFQNNGVVDDSQLPKDRFSAERLKGVDSTLKIQPAKLEDSAVYLCASSLGLQNTEAFFGQGTRLTVV.

The V call is TRBV7-2, the J call TRBJ1-3; D is perhaps TRBD1 (6 bases). Germline V gives CDR1 SGHTA, CDR2 FQGNSA. This CDR3 has 16 residues. V was trimmed by 2 bases and J by 4 bases, leaving 15 bases between them. Written as DNA, the CDR3 is TGTGCCAGCAGCTTACGGACGGGGGCGGCGGGAAACACCATATATTTT. It specifies CASSLRTGAAGNTIYF. Using reference TRBV7-2 and TRBJ1-3 for the parts outside the CDR3, the full variable domain is GAGVSQSPSNKVTEKGKDVELRCDPISGHTALYWYRQSLGQGLEFLIYFQGNSAPDKSGLPSDRFSAERTGGSVSTLTIQRTQQEDSAVYLCASSLRTGAAGNTIYFGEGSWLTVV.

This chain connects TRBV5-6 to TRBJ2-1; possible D gene TRBD1, 5 bases. CDR3 size: 13 residues. Germline CDR1 SGHDT, CDR2 YYEEEE. The V end was cut by 5 bases, the J end by 9 bases, with 15 bases between. The CDR3 spells CASRSDKIREQFF. DNA of the CDR3: TGTGCCAGCAGATCGGACAAGATACGTGAGCAGTTCTTC.

This chain connects TRBV6-1 to TRBJ2-1, with D perhaps TRBD2 (5 bases). CDR1 is MNHNS and CDR2 is SASEGT in the germline V gene. The length of the CDR3 is 13 residues. V was cut by 8 bases and J by 4 bases, with 12 bases left in between. The DNA for the CDR3 is TGTGCCAGCTATTCGGAGGTTTACAATGAGCAGTTCTTC. This encodes CASYSEVYNEQFF.

The chain has TRBV6-6 and TRBJ1-3; no reliable D call. The CDR3 is 12 residues long. The germline gives CDR1 MNHNY, CDR2 SVGAGI (reference sequence). V lost 6 bases, J lost 4 bases, and 7 bases lay in between. The CDR3 DNA reads TGTGCCAGCAGCATCAGGGGAAACACCATATATTTT. This gives the protein CASSIRGNTIYF.

This clonotype was seen a handful of times. The gene calls are TRBV19 and TRBJ2-1; a possible D gene is TRBD2 (5 bases). CDR1 and CDR2 from the germline V gene are LNHDA and SQIVND (reference sequence). The CDR3 length is 12 residues. The V and J ends lost 2 bases and 7 bases respectively, with 6 bases between them. This chain's CDR3 is CASSIRGNEQFF. In nucleotides, the CDR3 is TGTGCCAGTAGTATACGGGGAAATGAGCAGTTCTTC.

There are a few counts of this clonotype. The CDR3 here is CASSPGAGHAKTQYF. The CDR3 DNA reads TGTGCCAGCAGCCCCGGGGCAGGGCACGCCAAGACCCAGTACTTC. The rearrangement links TRBV12-3 or TRBV12-4 to TRBJ2-5; D may match TRBD1 or TRBD2 (5 bases each). Trimming removed 6 bases from V and 6 bases from J, with 20 bases in between. This CDR3 spans 15 amino acids.

This clonotype has just one count. The chain uses TRBV6-5 and TRBJ2-7, with 10 bases fitting TRBD2. Germline CDR1 MNHEY, CDR2 SVGAGI. After removal of 0 bases from V and 6 bases from J, the junction contained 5 bases not matched to a gene. This CDR3 spans 15 amino acids. This chain's CDR3 is CASSYSIAGGGEQYF. CDR3 nucleotide sequence: TGTGCCAGCAGTTACTCGATAGCGGGGGGAGGCGAGCAGTACTTC.

V gene TRBV9 combines with J gene TRBJ2-1; D gene uncertain. The germline V gene has CDR1 SGDLS and CDR2 YYNGEE. V gave up 4 bases and J gave up 0 bases, with 11 bases separating them. This CDR3 is built from 15 residues. The CDR3 bases are TGTGCCAGCAGCATGACCTACCGCTCCTACAATGAGCAGTTCTTC. Translating it yields CASSMTYRSYNEQFF.